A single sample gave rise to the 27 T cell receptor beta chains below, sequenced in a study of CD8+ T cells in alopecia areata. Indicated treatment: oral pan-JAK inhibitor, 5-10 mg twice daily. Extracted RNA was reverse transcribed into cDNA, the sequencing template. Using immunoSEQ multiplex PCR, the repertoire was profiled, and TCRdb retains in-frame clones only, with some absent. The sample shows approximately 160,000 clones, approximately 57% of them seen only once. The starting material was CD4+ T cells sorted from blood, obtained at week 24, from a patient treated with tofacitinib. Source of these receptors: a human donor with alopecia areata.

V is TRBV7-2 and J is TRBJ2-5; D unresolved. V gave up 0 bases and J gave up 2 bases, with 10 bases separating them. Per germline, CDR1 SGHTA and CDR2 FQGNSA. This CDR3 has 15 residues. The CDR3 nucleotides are TGTGCCAGCAGCTTAGCGGTCGGCAGTCAAGAGACCCAGTACTTC. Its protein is CASSLAVGSQETQYF.

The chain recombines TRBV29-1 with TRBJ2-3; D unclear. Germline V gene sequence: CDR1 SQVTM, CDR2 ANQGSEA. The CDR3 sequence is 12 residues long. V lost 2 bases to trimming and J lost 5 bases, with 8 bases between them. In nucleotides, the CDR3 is TGCAGCGTTGAAAATTGGGTAGATACGCAGTATTTT. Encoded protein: CSVENWVDTQYF.

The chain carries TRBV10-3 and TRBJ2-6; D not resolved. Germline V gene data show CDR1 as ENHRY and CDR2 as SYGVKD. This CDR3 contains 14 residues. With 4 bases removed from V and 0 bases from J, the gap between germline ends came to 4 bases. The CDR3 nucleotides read TGTGCCATCAGTGGGATCTCTGGGGCCAACGTCCTGACTTTC. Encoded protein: CAISGISGANVLTF.

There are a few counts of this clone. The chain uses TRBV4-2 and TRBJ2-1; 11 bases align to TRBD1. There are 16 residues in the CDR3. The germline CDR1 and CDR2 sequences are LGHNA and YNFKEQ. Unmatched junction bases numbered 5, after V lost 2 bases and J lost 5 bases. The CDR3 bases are TGTGCCAGCAGCCAATCGGACAGGGGGCTAGACAATGAGCAGTTCTTC. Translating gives CASSQSDRGLDNEQFF.

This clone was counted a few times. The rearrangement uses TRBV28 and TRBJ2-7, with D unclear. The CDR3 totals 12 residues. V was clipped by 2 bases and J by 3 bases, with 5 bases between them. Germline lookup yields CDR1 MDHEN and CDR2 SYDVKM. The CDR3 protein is CASSLTHYEQYF. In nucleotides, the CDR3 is TGTGCCAGCAGTTTAACCCACTACGAGCAGTACTTC.

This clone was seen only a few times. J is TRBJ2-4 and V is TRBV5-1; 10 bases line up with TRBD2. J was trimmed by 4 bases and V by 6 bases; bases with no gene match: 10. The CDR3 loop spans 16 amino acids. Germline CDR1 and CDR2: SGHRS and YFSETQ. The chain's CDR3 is CASTPRRTSGKNIQYF. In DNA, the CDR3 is TGCGCCAGCACCCCACGAAGGACTAGCGGAAAAAACATTCAGTACTTC.

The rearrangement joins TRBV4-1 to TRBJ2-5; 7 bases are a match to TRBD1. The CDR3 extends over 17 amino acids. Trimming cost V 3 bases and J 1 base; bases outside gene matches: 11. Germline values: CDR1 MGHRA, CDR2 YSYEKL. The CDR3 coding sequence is TGCGCCAGCAGCCAGGCCCCGACAGGGAACCTCCAAGAGACCCAGTACTTC. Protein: CASSQAPTGNLQETQYF.

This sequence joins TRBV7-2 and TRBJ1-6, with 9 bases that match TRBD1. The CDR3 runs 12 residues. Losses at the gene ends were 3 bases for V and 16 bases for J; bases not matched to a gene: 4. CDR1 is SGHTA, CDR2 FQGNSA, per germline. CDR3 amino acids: CASSLSGTGLHF. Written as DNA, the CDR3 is TGTGCCAGCAGCTTGTCCGGGACAGGGCTCCACTTT.

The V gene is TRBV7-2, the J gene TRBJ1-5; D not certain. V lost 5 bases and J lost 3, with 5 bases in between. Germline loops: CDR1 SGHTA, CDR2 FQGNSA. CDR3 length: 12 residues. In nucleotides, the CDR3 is TGTGCCAGCAGCGTGTACAATCAGCCCCAGCATTTT. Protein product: CASSVYNQPQHF.

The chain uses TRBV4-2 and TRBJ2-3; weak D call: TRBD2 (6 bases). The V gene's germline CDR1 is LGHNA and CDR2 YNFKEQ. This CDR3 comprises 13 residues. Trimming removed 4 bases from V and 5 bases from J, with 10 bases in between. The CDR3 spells CASSPRLVDTQYF. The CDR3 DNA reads TGTGCCAGCAGCCCACGACTAGTAGATACGCAGTATTTT.

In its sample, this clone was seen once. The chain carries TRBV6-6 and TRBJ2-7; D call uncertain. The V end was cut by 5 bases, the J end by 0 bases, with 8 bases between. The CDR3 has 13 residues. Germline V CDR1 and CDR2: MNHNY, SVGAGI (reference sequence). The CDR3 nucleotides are TGTGCCAGCAGTCGACTTAGCTCCTACGAGCAGTACTTC. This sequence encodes CASSRLSSYEQYF.

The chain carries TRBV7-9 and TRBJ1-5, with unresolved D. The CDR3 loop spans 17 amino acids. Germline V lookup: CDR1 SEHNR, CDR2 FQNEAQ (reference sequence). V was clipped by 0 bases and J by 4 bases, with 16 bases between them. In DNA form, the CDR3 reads TGTGCCAGCAGCTTAGCGGGAGCCGGGAGCGGAAATCAGCCCCAGCATTTT. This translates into CASSLAGAGSGNQPQHF.

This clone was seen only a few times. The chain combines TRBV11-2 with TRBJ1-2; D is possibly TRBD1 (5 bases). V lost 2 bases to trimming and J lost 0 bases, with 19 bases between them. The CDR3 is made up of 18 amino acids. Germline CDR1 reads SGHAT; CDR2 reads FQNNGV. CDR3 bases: TGTGCCAGCAGCTTAAGTGCGGCTCGACAGACCACTAACTATGGCTACACCTTC. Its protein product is CASSLSAARQTTNYGYTF.

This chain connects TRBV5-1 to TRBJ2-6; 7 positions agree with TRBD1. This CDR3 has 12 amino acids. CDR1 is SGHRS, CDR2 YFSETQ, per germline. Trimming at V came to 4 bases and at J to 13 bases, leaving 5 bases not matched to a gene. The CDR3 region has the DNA TGCGCCAGCAGCCCGGGGACAGTAGTCCTGACTTTC. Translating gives CASSPGTVVLTF.

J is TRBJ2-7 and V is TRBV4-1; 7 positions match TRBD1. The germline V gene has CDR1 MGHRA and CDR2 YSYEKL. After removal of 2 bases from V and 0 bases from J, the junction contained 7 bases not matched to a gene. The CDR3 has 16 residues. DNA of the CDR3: TGCGCCAGCAGCCAACCCGGGACAGCGACCTCCTACGAGCAGTACTTC. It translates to CASSQPGTATSYEQYF.

The CDR3 region has the DNA TGTGCCTGGAGGGGGAGAGTGAACACCGGGGAGCTGTTTTTT. Translating it yields CAWRGRVNTGELFF. This chain links TRBV30 with TRBJ2-2; the D gene is possibly TRBD2 (5 bases). Germline CDR1 and CDR2: GTSNPN and SVGIG (reference sequence). There are 14 residues in the CDR3. V lost 3 bases and J lost 1, with 9 bases in between.

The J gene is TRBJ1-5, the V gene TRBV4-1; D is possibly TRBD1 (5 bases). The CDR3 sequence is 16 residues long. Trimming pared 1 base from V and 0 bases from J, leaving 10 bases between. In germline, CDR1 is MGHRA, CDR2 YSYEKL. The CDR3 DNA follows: TGCGCCAGCAGCCAAGTCGGACACTCTAGCAATCAGCCCCAGCATTTT. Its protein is CASSQVGHSSNQPQHF.

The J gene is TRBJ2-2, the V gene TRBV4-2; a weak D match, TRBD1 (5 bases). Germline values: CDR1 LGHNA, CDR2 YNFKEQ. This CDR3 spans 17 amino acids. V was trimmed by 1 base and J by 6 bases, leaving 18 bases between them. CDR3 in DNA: TGTGCCAGCAGCCAAGGAGGTCACGCCCAGGGCGCCGGGGAGCTGTTTTTT. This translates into CASSQGGHAQGAGELFF.

CDR3 sequence reads: CASSLGDNSYEQYF. The CDR3 bases are TGCGCCAGCAGCTTGGGGGACAACTCCTACGAGCAGTACTTC. The V gene is TRBV5-1, the J gene TRBJ2-7; a possible D gene is TRBD1 (6 bases). V dropped 0 bases and J dropped 0 bases, with 7 bases sitting between them. The CDR3 has 14 residues. Germline CDR1 is SGHRS and CDR2 is YFSETQ.

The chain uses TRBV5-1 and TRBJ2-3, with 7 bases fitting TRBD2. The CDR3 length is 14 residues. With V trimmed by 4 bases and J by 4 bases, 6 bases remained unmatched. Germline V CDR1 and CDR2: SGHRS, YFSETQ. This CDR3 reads CASSIGTSADTQYF. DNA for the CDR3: TGCGCCAGCAGCATCGGAACTAGCGCAGATACGCAGTATTTT. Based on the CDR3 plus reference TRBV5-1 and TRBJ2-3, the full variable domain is KAGVTQTPRYLIKTRGQQVTLSCSPISGHRSVSWYQQTPGQGLQFLFEYFSETQRNKGNFPGRFSGRQFSNSRSEMNVSTLELGDSALYLCASSIGTSADTQYFGPGTRLTVL.

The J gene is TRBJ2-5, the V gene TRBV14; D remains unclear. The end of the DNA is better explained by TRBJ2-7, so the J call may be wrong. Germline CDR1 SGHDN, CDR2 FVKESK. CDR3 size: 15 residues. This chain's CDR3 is CASSQGGGYAYEQYF. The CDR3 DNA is TGTGCCAGCAGCCAAGGGGGTGGTTACGCCTACGAGCAGTACTTC.

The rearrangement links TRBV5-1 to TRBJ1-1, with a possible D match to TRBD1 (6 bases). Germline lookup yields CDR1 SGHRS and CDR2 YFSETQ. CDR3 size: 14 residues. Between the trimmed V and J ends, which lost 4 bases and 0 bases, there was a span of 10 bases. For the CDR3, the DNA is TGCGCCAGCAGCGGAGGGGGGATGAACACTGAAGCTTTCTTT. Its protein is CASSGGGMNTEAFF.

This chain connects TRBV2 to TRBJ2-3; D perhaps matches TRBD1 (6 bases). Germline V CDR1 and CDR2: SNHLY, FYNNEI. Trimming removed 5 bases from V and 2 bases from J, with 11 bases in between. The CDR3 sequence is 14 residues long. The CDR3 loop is CASSKDSFTDTQYF. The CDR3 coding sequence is TGTGCCAGCAGTAAGGACAGCTTCACAGATACGCAGTATTTT.

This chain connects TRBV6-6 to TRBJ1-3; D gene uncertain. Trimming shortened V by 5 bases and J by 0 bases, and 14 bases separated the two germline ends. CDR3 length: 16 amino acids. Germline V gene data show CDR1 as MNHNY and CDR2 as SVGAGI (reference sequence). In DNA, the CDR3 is TGTGCCAGCAGTCATTTTCGACGTTACTCTGGAAACACCATATATTTT. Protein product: CASSHFRRYSGNTIYF.

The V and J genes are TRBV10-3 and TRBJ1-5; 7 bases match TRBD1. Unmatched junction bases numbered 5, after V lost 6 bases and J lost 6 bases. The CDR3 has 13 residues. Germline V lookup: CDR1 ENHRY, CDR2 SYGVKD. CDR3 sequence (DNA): TGTGCCATCAGCCAGCCAGGGGGTCAGCCCCAGCATTTT. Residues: CAISQPGGQPQHF.

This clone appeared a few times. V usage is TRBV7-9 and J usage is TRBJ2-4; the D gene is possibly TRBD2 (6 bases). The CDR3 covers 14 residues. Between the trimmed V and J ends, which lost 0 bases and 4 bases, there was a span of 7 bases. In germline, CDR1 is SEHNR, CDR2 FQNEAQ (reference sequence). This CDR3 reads CASSLAEGKNIQYF. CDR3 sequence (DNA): TGTGCCAGCAGCTTAGCGGAGGGGAAAAACATTCAGTACTTC. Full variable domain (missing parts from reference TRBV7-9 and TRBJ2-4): DTGVSQNPRHKITKRGQNVTFRCDPISEHNRLYWYRQTLGQGPEFLTYFQNEAQLEKSRLLSDRFSAERPKGSFSTLEIQRTEQGDSAMYLCASSLAEGKNIQYFGAGTRLSVL.

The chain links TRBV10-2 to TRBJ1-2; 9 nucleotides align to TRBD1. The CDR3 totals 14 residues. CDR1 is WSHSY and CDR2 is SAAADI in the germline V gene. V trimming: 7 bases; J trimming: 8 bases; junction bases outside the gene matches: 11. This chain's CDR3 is CASMEDRGYIGYTF. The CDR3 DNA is TGCGCCAGCATGGAAGACAGGGGGTATATAGGCTACACCTTC.